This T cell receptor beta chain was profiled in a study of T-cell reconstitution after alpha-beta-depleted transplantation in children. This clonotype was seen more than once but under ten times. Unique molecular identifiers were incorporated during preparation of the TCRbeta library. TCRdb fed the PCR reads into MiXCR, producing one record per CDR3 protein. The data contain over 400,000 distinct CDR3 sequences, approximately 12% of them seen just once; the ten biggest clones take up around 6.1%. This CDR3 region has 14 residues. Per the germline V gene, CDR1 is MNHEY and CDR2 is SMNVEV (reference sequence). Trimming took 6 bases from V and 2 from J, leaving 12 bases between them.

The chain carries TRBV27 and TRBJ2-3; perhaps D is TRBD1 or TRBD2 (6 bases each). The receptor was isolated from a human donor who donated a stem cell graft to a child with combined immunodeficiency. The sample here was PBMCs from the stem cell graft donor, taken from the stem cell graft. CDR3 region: CASRLGGATDTQYF. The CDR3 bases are TGTGCCAGCAGGCTGGGGGGCGCCACAGATACGCAGTATTTT.